The rows below give T cell receptor beta chains drawn from one sample of a study of vaccination effects on CD4 cells after COVID-19. For these TCRs, the target antigens are not known. Sequencing used immunoSEQ multiplex PCR; TCRdb keeps in-frame clones, though not all of them. The data hold about 41,000 clones, with roughly 70% observed a single time. Specimen: CD4+ T cells from PBMCs cultured with HCoV-OC43 spike peptides, collected before COVID-19 vaccination. These receptors all stem from a human donor who received a COVID-19 vaccine. The CDR3 runs from the conserved cysteine through the conserved F or W. The order of the fields is V gene, clone size, J gene, D gene, CDR3 protein, CDR3 DNA. A D gene is named only where the DNA matches it firmly. Clone size is stated in some rows and not others, as once, few, many or a class when expanded.

TRBV18,.,TRBJ2-7,.,CASSAGSNLEQYF,TGTGCCAGCTCTGCAGGGAGCAATTTGGAGCAGTACTTC
TRBV6-5,.,TRBJ2-7,.,CASTPTQGSYEQYF,TGTGCCAGCACTCCGACCCAGGGGAGCTACGAGCAGTACTTC
TRBV27,.,TRBJ2-7,.,CASSLRTRDEQYF,TGTGCCAGCAGTCTAAGGACCAGAGACGAGCAGTACTTC
TRBV3-1/TRBV3-2,.,TRBJ2-3,TRBD2,CASSQTSPSTDTQYF,TGTGCCAGCAGCCAGACTAGCCCTAGCACAGATACGCAGTATTTT
TRBV19,.,TRBJ1-4,.,CASSRADEKLFF,TGTGCCAGTAGTAGGGCAGATGAAAAACTGTTTTTT
TRBV7-2,.,TRBJ2-1,TRBD2,CASSPGLGGYNEQFF,TGTGCCAGCAGCCCGGGACTAGGGGGATACAATGAGCAGTTCTTC
TRBV5-4,once,TRBJ1-5,.,CASSLPGAGQPQHF,TGTGCCAGCAGCTTGCCGGGGGCAGGTCAGCCCCAGCATTTT
TRBV5-4,.,TRBJ2-1,TRBD2,CASSRGTSLGLLRTYNEQFF,TGTGCCAGCAGCCGAGGGACTAGCCTCGGATTACTAAGGACCTACAATGAGCAGTTCTTC
TRBV4-1,few,TRBJ1-6,.,CASSQGRINSPLHF,TGCGCCAGCAGCCAAGGGCGGATTAATTCACCCCTCCACTTT
TRBV14,.,TRBJ1-2,.,CASSLAGTSLGGYTF,TGTGCCAGCAGCCTAGCCGGGACCTCCTTAGGGGGCTACACCTTC
TRBV19,.,TRBJ2-5,TRBD1,CASSMRGQGGQGTQYF,TGTGCCAGTAGTATGCGAGGACAGGGGGGTCAGGGGACCCAGTACTTC
TRBV6-2/TRBV6-3,few,TRBJ2-7,TRBD1,CASSPNRRRDRVRYEQYF,TGTGCCAGCAGTCCCAACCGGCGCCGGGACAGGGTGAGGTACGAGCAGTACTTC
TRBV9,.,TRBJ2-7,.,CASSASLGAYEQYF,TGTGCCAGCAGCGCCTCGTTGGGGGCCTACGAGCAGTACTTC
TRBV4-2,.,TRBJ2-3,.,CASSQDVGRITDTQYF,TGTGCCAGCAGCCAAGACGTTGGCCGGATAACAGATACGCAGTATTTT
TRBV12-3/TRBV12-4,.,TRBJ2-7,.,CASSLDRAHEQYF,TGTGCCAGCAGTTTAGACAGGGCACACGAGCAGTACTTC
TRBV18,.,TRBJ1-5,.,CASSPRGEGQPQHF,TGTGCCAGCTCACCAAGGGGAGAGGGGCAGCCCCAGCATTTT
TRBV6-1,few,TRBJ1-5,.,CASSETQTGNQPQHF,TGTGCCAGCAGTGAGACCCAGACGGGAAATCAGCCCCAGCATTTT
TRBV7-9,.,TRBJ2-1,.,CASSLNRNNNEQFF,TGTGCCAGCAGCTTAAATAGAAATAACAATGAGCAGTTCTTC
TRBV7-2,once,TRBJ1-6,.,CASSLVTGGNSPLHF,TGTGCCAGCAGCTTAGTGACAGGCGGGAATTCACCCCTCCACTTT
TRBV27,.,TRBJ2-7,TRBD1,CASSLGGQGFYEQYF,TGTGCCAGCAGTTTAGGAGGACAGGGTTTCTACGAGCAGTACTTC
TRBV15,.,TRBJ1-1,TRBD1,CATSRDGGTVNTEAFF,TGTGCCACCAGCAGAGATGGAGGGACAGTGAACACTGAAGCTTTCTTT
TRBV5-1,.,TRBJ2-2,TRBD1,CASSVGTVAGELFF,TGCGCCAGCAGCGTAGGGACAGTCGCCGGGGAGCTGTTTTTT
TRBV19,.,TRBJ2-1,TRBD2,CASSISSGIYNEQFF,TGTGCCAGTAGTATATCTAGCGGGATTTACAATGAGCAGTTCTTC
TRBV4-3,.,TRBJ2-1,.,CASSQDKWRRGEQFF,TGCGCCAGCAGCCAAGACAAATGGCGCCGGGGTGAGCAGTTCTTC
TRBV5-6,.,TRBJ2-7,TRBD2,CASSLGPSGSYEQYF,TGTGCCAGCAGCTTGGGTCCTAGCGGGAGCTACGAGCAGTACTTC
TRBV19,few,TRBJ2-1,TRBD2,CASSLTSGRAYNEQFF,TGTGCCAGTAGTCTAACTAGCGGGAGGGCCTACAATGAGCAGTTCTTC
TRBV9,.,TRBJ1-6,.,CASSDDPYNSPLHF,TGTGCCAGCAGCGACGACCCCTATAATTCACCCCTCCACTTT
TRBV5-6,.,TRBJ1-2,.,CASSLGGAYGYTF,TGTGCCAGCAGCTTGGGCGGGGCCTATGGCTACACCTTC
TRBV25-1,.,TRBJ2-2,.,CASSAHLGDGELFF,TGTGCCAGCAGTGCCCACCTAGGGGACGGGGAGCTGTTTTTT
TRBV6-5,.,TRBJ2-3,.,CASATSVVDTQYF,TGTGCCAGCGCCACTAGTGTGGTAGATACGCAGTATTTT
TRBV4-1,.,TRBJ2-5,.,CASSQSIQFQETQYF,TGCGCCAGCAGCCAAAGTATACAGTTCCAAGAGACCCAGTACTTC
TRBV10-3,.,TRBJ1-2,.,CAISGRHLLPIYGYTF,TGTGCCATCAGTGGACGACACCTGCTACCTATCTATGGCTACACCTTC
TRBV2,once,TRBJ2-5,TRBD1,CASTQDRGHGETQYF,TGTGCCAGCACCCAGGACAGGGGGCATGGAGAGACCCAGTACTTC
TRBV4-2,.,TRBJ1-1,.,CASSQVIFGYEAFF,TGTGCCAGCAGCCAAGTAATCTTCGGATACGAAGCTTTCTTT
TRBV6-5,.,TRBJ1-2,.,CASRTGGHNYGYTF,TGTGCCAGCAGGACGGGGGGCCATAACTATGGCTACACCTTC
TRBV5-5,.,TRBJ1-1,.,CASSSSLTGLTTEAFF,TGTGCCAGCAGCTCCTCATTGACAGGACTCACCACTGAAGCTTTCTTT
TRBV5-1,once,TRBJ1-2,.,CASSLAGHYGYTF,TGCGCCAGCAGCTTGGCGGGCCACTATGGCTACACCTTC
TRBV9,few,TRBJ1-2,.,CASSESTGGGYTF,TGTGCCAGCAGCGAGTCCACGGGTGGGGGCTACACCTTC
TRBV5-6,.,TRBJ1-2,.,CASSPTLRRDGYTF,TGTGCCAGCAGCCCGACGTTACGCAGGGATGGCTACACCTTC
TRBV12-3/TRBV12-4,.,TRBJ1-5,.,CASSFSSNQPQHF,TGTGCCAGCAGTTTTAGCAGCAATCAGCCCCAGCATTTT